Below, 16 T cell receptor beta chains from the same sample are listed, as sequenced in a study of radiation and T cells in renal cell carcinoma. Described time point: blood 2 weeks post-SBRT. The treatment denotes: 15 Gy SBRT to primary tumor, nephrectomy 4 weeks later. The assay was immunoSEQ multiplex PCR, and TCRdb's table has in-frame clones only and misses some. The data show 160,000 or so clones, with about 87% seen just once and over 10% held by the top ten. This specimen was blood, taken from a patient whose treatment included radiotherapy and nephrectomy. The receptor source for this set is a woman between 45 and 65 years old with renal cell carcinoma.

CDR3 bases: TGTGCCGTCCGCCCGGCTAGCGTAGGCAATGAGCAGTTCTTC. The encoded protein is CAVRPASVGNEQFF. V usage is TRBV6-1 and J usage is TRBJ2-1, with D maybe TRBD2 (6 bases). The CDR3 has 14 residues. Germline V gene lookup returns CDR1 MNHNS and CDR2 SASEGT. The V end lost 11 bases, the J end lost 6 bases, and 20 bases lay between the germline ends.

V gene TRBV7-2 combines with J gene TRBJ2-1; 8 positions match TRBD2. V shed 5 bases and J 3 bases; nucleotides not matched to a gene: 6. Germline assignment: CDR1 SGHTA and CDR2 FQGNSA. The CDR3 covers 15 residues. This CDR3 is CASSPPGLGYNEQFF. CDR3 coding DNA: TGTGCCAGCAGCCCGCCGGGACTAGGCTACAATGAGCAGTTCTTC.

The V call is TRBV7-2, the J call TRBJ1-2; D is unclear. The CDR3 loop spans 15 amino acids. V was cut by 9 bases and J by 0 bases, with 17 bases left in between. CDR1 is SGHTA, CDR2 FQGNSA, per germline. DNA for the CDR3: TGTGCCAGTTCCGCCCCCCACAGTGCTAACTATGGCTACACCTTC. Translated: CASSAPHSANYGYTF.

V usage is TRBV20-1 and J usage is TRBJ2-5; no clear D gene. Trimming took 1 base from V and 6 from J, leaving 3 bases between them. Germline V gene data show CDR1 as DFQATT and CDR2 as SNEGSKA (reference sequence). CDR3 length equals 10 residues. The CDR3 DNA reads as TGCAGTGCTAGAGCACAGACCCAGTACTTC. Amino acids: CSARAQTQYF.

The chain joins TRBV18 to TRBJ1-1; the match to TRBD1 covers 10 bases. This CDR3 comprises 15 residues. The V segment lost 3 bases and the J segment 4 bases; nucleotides outside the gene matches: 5. The germline V gene encodes CDR1 KGHSH and CDR2 LQKENI. CDR3 sequence reads: CASSPTGQGFTEAFF. The CDR3 DNA is TGTGCCAGCTCACCTACGGGACAGGGGTTCACTGAAGCTTTCTTT.

This clone was counted between two and nine times. The CDR3 DNA follows: TGCGCCAGCAGCCAAGGTCAAGGCGGAGCTAACTATGGCTACACCTTC. It is translated as CASSQGQGGANYGYTF. This chain joins TRBV4-1 and TRBJ1-2, with unresolved D. The CDR3 is 16 amino acids. Germline CDR1 is MGHRA and CDR2 is YSYEKL. The ends were cut back, 1 base at V and 0 bases at J, with 12 bases in the middle.

The chain has TRBV5-1 and TRBJ2-3; 9 positions agree with TRBD2. V shed 4 bases and J 4 bases; nucleotides not matched to a gene: 7. Germline V lookup: CDR1 SGHRS, CDR2 YFSETQ. The CDR3 runs to 15 residues. The CDR3 is CASSIIAGASDTQYF. CDR3 nucleotide sequence: TGCGCCAGCAGCATTATAGCGGGGGCCTCAGATACGCAGTATTTT.

The chain carries TRBV7-3 and TRBJ1-6; D may be TRBD1 (6 bases). The CDR3 is made up of 15 amino acids. The germline V gene has CDR1 SGHTA and CDR2 FQGTGA. V lost 1 base and J lost 10, with 14 bases in between. The CDR3 sequence is CASSLREPGVSPLHF. The CDR3 DNA is TGTGCCAGCAGCTTAAGAGAGCCAGGGGTATCACCCCTCCACTTT.

This clone was detected once. This chain connects TRBV19 to TRBJ2-6, with D tentatively TRBD1 (6 bases). V was pared by 5 bases and J by 0 bases, with 14 bases between. Germline V gene lookup returns CDR1 LNHDA and CDR2 SQIVND (reference sequence). This CDR3 is 17 amino acids long. CDR3 bases: TGTGCCAGTAGTTTACAGGGTCGCGGCTCTGGGGCCAACGTCCTGACTTTC. This translates into CASSLQGRGSGANVLTF. Full variable domain (remainder filled in from reference TRBV19 and TRBJ2-6): DGGITQSPKYLFRKEGQNVTLSCEQNLNHDAMYWYRQDPGQGLRLIYYSQIVNDFQKGDIAEGYSVSREKKESFPLTVTSAQKNPTAFYLCASSLQGRGSGANVLTFGAGSRLTVL.

This clone has only a few counts. The CDR3 loop reads CSVDGGGWAFF. The CDR3 DNA reads as TGCAGCGTTGATGGAGGGGGGTGGGCTTTCTTT. The chain links TRBV29-1 to TRBJ1-1; perhaps TRBD1 as D (6 bases). The ends were cut back, 3 bases at V and 11 bases at J, with 13 bases in the middle. The CDR3 is 11 amino acids. The germline V gene encodes CDR1 SQVTM and CDR2 ANQGSEA.

V and J are TRBV5-6 and TRBJ2-7; D ambiguous. Germline assignment: CDR1 SGHDT and CDR2 YYEEEE. Deletions cut 2 bases from V and 1 base from J, with 13 bases between. The CDR3 loop spans 15 amino acids. The CDR3 sequence: CASSLWWQESYEQYF. CDR3 DNA: TGTGCCAGCAGCTTATGGTGGCAGGAATCCTACGAGCAGTACTTC.

The chain couples TRBV14 to TRBJ2-7; D might be TRBD2 (6 bases). Germline V gene sequence: CDR1 SGHDN, CDR2 FVKESK. The ends were cut back, 4 bases at V and 4 bases at J, with 26 bases in the middle. This CDR3 is built from 18 residues. The CDR3 protein is CASSRVHLPGLSVYEQYF. In DNA form, the CDR3 reads TGTGCCAGCAGCCGAGTACATCTGCCGGGACTCTCGGTATACGAGCAGTACTTC.

A single count supports this clone. The J gene is TRBJ2-7, the V gene TRBV18; 8 bases are shared with TRBD2. This CDR3 contains 15 residues. Germline V gives CDR1 KGHSH, CDR2 LQKENI. V was pared by 4 bases and J by 4 bases, with 9 bases of the junction left unmatched. CDR3 in DNA: TGTGCCAGCTCACTTACTAGCGGCCTGGGGTACGAGCAGTACTTC. It codes for CASSLTSGLGYEQYF.

Points on this clone: A junction boundary mismatches the germline segment, possibly from a read error. The chain has TRBV7-7 and TRBJ2-5; tentatively, D is TRBD1 (7 bases). Germline values: CDR1 SSHAT, CDR2 FNYEAQ (reference sequence). There are 14 residues in the CDR3. The CDR3 DNA sequence: TGTGCTAGCAGCTCAGGGGGGCACAAAGAGACCCAGTACTTC. Its protein product is CASSSGGHKETQYF.

The chain links TRBV11-2 to TRBJ1-4, with TRBD1 as a possible D gene (5 bases). CDR1 is SGHAT, CDR2 FQNNGV, per germline. This CDR3 comprises 16 residues. Trimming stripped 2 bases from V and 2 bases from J, with 12 bases between. The CDR3 loop is CASSLTLGATNEKLFF. The CDR3 DNA reads as TGTGCCAGCAGCTTAACGTTAGGGGCGACTAATGAAAAACTGTTTTTT.

V usage is TRBV6-5 and J usage is TRBJ1-1; D remains ambiguous. Trimming removed 0 bases at V and 4 bases at J, with 12 bases between. CDR1 is MNHEY and CDR2 is SVGAGI in the germline V gene. This CDR3 has 15 residues. In DNA form, the CDR3 reads TGTGCCAGCAGTTACTCGAGAGGTTCCGGCACTGAAGCTTTCTTT. It translates to CASSYSRGSGTEAFF.